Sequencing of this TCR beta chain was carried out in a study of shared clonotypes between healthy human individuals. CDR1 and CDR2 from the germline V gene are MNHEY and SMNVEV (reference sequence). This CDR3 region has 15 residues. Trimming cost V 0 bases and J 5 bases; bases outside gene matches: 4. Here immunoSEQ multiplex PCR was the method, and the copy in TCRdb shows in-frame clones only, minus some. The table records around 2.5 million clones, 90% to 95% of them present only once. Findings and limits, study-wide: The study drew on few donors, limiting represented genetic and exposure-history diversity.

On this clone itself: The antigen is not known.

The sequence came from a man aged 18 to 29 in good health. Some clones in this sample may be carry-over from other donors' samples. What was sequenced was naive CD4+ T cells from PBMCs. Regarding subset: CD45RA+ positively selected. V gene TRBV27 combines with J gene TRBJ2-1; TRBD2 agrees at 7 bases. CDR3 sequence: CASSLSGGWNNEQFF. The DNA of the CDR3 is TGTGCCAGCAGTTTATCGGGAGGGTGGAACAATGAGCAGTTCTTC.